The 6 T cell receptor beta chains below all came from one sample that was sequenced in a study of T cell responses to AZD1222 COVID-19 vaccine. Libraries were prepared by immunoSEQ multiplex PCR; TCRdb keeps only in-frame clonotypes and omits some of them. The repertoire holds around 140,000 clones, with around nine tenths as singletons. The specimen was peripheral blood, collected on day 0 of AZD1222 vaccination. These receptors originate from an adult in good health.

This CDR3 reads CASSGDRGNQPQHF. The CDR3 nucleotides read TGTGCCAGCAGTGGGGACAGGGGAAATCAGCCCCAGCATTTT. The chain combines TRBV25-1 with TRBJ1-5; 10 bases are a match to TRBD1. CDR3 length: 14 residues. Per the germline V gene, CDR1 is MGHDK and CDR2 is SYGVNS. The junction had 1 base not matched to a gene; V was cut back by 4 bases and J by 4 bases.

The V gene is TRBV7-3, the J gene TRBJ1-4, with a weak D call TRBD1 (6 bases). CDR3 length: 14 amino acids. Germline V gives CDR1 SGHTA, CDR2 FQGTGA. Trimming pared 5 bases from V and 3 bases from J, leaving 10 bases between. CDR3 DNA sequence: TGTGCCAGCAGCCGAGGGGGGTCTAATGAAAAACTGTTTTTT. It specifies CASSRGGSNEKLFF.

The CDR3 DNA reads as TGCGCCAGCAGCAGACAGGGGCCCTACAATGAGCAGTTCTTC. Translated, it gives CASSRQGPYNEQFF. The gene calls are TRBV5-1 and TRBJ2-1; 8 bases are a match to TRBD1. With 4 bases clipped from V and 2 bases from J, the junction kept 2 bases outside the gene matches. In germline, CDR1 is SGHRS, CDR2 YFSETQ. This CDR3 region has 14 residues.

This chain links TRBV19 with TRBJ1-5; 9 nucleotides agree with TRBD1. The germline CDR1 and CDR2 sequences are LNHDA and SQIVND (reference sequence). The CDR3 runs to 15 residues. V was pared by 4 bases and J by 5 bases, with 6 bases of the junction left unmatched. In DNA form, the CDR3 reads TGTGCCAGTAGTAATGGGGACAGGGTTGATCAGCCCCAGCATTTT. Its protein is CASSNGDRVDQPQHF.

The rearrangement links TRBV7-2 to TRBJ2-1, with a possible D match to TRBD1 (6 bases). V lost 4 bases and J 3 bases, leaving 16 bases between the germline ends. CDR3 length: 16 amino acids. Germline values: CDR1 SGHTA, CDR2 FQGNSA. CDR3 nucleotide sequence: TGTGCCAGCAGCTCCAACCCCAGGGGACGCTACAATGAGCAGTTCTTC. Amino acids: CASSSNPRGRYNEQFF. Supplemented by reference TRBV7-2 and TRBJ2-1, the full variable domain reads GAGVSQSPSNKVTEKGKDVELRCDPISGHTALYWYRQSLGQGLEFLIYFQGNSAPDKSGLPSDRFSAERTGGSVSTLTIQRTQQEDSAVYLCASSSNPRGRYNEQFFGPGTRLTVL.

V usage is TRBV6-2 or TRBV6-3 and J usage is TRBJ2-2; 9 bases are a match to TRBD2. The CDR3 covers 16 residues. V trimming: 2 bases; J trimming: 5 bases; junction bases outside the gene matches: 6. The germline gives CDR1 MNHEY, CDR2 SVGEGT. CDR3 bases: TGTGCCAGCAGTTACATTCTAGCGGGGTTTACCGGGGAGCTGTTTTTT. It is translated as CASSYILAGFTGELFF.